A single sample is the source of the 5 T cell receptor beta chains below, sequenced in a study of T cell changes during pregnancy in multiple sclerosis. Sequencing used immunoSEQ multiplex PCR; TCRdb keeps in-frame clones, though not all of them. The sample carries nearly 110,000 clones, about nine tenths recorded once. This specimen was peripheral blood, taken in the third trimester of pregnancy. The origin of the receptors is a female donor in good health, enrolled as a control in a pregnancy study.

CDR3 in DNA: TGCAGCGTTGAAGGCGGGAGCTCCTACAATGAGCAGTTCTTC. Translated: CSVEGGSSYNEQFF. The chain employs TRBV29-1 and TRBJ2-1; 7 bases are a match to TRBD2. The V and J ends lost 1 base and 0 bases, in that order; junction bases with no gene match: 0. The CDR3 totals 14 residues. Germline CDR1 and CDR2: SQVTM and ANQGSEA.

The chain's CDR3 is CASSLPPKGYTF. The DNA for the CDR3 is TGTGCCAGCAGCTTGCCGCCTAAGGGCTACACCTTC. This chain uses TRBV7-9 with TRBJ1-2; no reliable D call. The germline V gene has CDR1 SEHNR and CDR2 FQNEAQ (reference sequence). The CDR3 length is 12 residues. The ends were cut back, 3 bases at V and 8 bases at J, with 10 bases in the middle. Together with reference TRBV7-9 and TRBJ1-2, the CDR3 gives the full variable domain: DTGVSQNPRHKITKRGQNVTFRCDPISEHNRLYWYRQTLGQGPEFLTYFQNEAQLEKSRLLSDRFSAERPKGSFSTLEIQRTEQGDSAMYLCASSLPPKGYTFGSGTRLTVV.

This clone was picked up one time. This chain links TRBV4-3 with TRBJ1-2, with no clear D. Germline CDR1 LGHNA, CDR2 YSLEER. The CDR3 is made up of 15 amino acids. V was trimmed by 0 bases and J by 3 bases, leaving 11 bases between them. The CDR3 loop reads CASSQELASYYGYTF. CDR3 bases: TGCGCCAGCAGCCAAGAACTAGCATCTTACTATGGCTACACCTTC.

This chain links TRBV6-6 with TRBJ1-2; TRBD1 is a possible D gene (6 bases). The V gene's germline CDR1 is MNHNY and CDR2 SVGAGI (reference sequence). CDR3 length equals 16 residues. V was cut by 4 bases and J by 6 bases, with 21 bases left in between. The CDR3 DNA reads TGTGCCAGCAGTTCAAAGAACCAGGGGATGACTAATGGCTACACCTTC. Its protein product is CASSSKNQGMTNGYTF.

This sequence joins TRBV6-5 and TRBJ1-2; no firm D call. The CDR3 totals 14 residues. Germline CDR1 is MNHEY and CDR2 is SVGAGI. With 5 bases removed from V and 7 bases from J, the gap between germline ends came to 17 bases. The CDR3 DNA reads TGTGCCAGCAGTGACTGGGGAGTTTTAGGTGGCTACACCTTC. Translated, it gives CASSDWGVLGGYTF.